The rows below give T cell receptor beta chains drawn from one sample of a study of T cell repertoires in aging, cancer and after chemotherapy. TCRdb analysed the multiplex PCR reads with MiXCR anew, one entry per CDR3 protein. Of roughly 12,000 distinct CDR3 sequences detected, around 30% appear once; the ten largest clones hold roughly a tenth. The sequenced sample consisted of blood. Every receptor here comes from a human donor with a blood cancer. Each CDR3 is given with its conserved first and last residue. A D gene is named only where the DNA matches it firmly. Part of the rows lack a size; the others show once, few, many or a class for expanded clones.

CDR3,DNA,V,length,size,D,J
CASSFLDGNEQFF,TGCGCCAGCAGCTTTTTGGATGGCAATGAGCAGTTCTTC,TRBV5-6,13,NA,NA,TRBJ2-1
CASSPDRGPYEQYF,TGTGCCAGCAGCCCGGACAGGGGTCCTTACGAGCAGTACTTC,TRBV12-3/TRBV12-4,14,NA,TRBD1,TRBJ2-7
CASSPKTGSSGANVLTF,TGTGCCAGCAGCCCGAAGACAGGGAGCTCTGGGGCCAACGTCCTGACTTTC,TRBV7-9,17,NA,TRBD1,TRBJ2-6
CATSGRRGYGYTF,TGTGCCACCAGTGGAAGGAGGGGGTATGGCTACACCTTC,TRBV24-1,13,few,NA,TRBJ1-2
CASSLRGTASGRAGRETQYF,TGTGCCAGCAGCCTAAGGGGGACGGCTAGCGGGAGGGCCGGGCGAGAGACCCAGTACTTC,TRBV6-2/TRBV6-3,20,medium-sized,TRBD2,TRBJ2-5
CASSQGLAGEDTQYF,TGCGCCAGCAGCCAGGGACTAGCGGGGGAAGATACGCAGTATTTT,TRBV4-3,15,NA,TRBD2,TRBJ2-3
CASSPKLAGATGELFF,TGTGCCAGCAGCCCGAAACTAGCGGGAGCCACCGGGGAGCTGTTTTTT,TRBV7-9,16,NA,TRBD2,TRBJ2-2
CASSLLGLPRVETQYF,TGTGCCAGCAGTCTGCTGGGACTCCCGAGGGTGGAGACCCAGTACTTC,TRBV12-3/TRBV12-4,16,NA,NA,TRBJ2-5
CAWRRLDRGRPNYGYTF,TGTGCCTGGAGGCGGTTGGACAGGGGAAGACCTAACTATGGCTACACCTTC,TRBV30,17,NA,TRBD1,TRBJ1-2
CASSLGGGQLNEKLFF,TGTGCCAGCAGCTTAGGGGGGGGACAGTTAAATGAAAAACTGTTTTTT,TRBV7-6,16,few,TRBD1,TRBJ1-4
CSAPPVRGSVKLFF,TGCAGTGCCCCGCCGGTTCGGGGGTCGGTAAAACTGTTTTTT,TRBV20-1,14,NA,NA,TRBJ1-4
CASSLSGELFF,TGTGCCAGCAGCCTCAGCGGGGAGCTGTTTTTT,TRBV4-3,11,few,NA,TRBJ2-2
CASRWIGGQETQYF,TGCGCCAGCAGGTGGATCGGGGGACAAGAGACCCAGTACTTC,TRBV5-1,14,NA,NA,TRBJ2-5
CASSKRQGYTF,TGTGCCAGTAGTAAGAGGCAGGGCTACACCTTC,TRBV19,11,many,NA,TRBJ1-2
CASRDRGETEAFF,TGTGCCAGCAGGGACAGGGGAGAGACTGAAGCTTTCTTT,TRBV12-3/TRBV12-4,13,NA,TRBD1,TRBJ1-1
CASSSHRAGGNQPQHF,TGTGCCAGCAGCTCGCACCGGGCGGGCGGAAATCAGCCCCAGCATTTT,TRBV7-2,16,NA,NA,TRBJ1-5
CASSLDRSSYEQYF,TGTGCCAGCAGCTTAGACAGGAGCTCCTACGAGCAGTACTTC,TRBV7-9,14,NA,NA,TRBJ2-7
CAWSPQDAYTEAFF,TGTGCCTGGAGCCCTCAGGACGCTTACACTGAAGCTTTCTTT,TRBV30,14,few,NA,TRBJ1-1
CASSFAGRGTEAFF,TGTGCCAGCAGCTTTGCAGGGAGGGGCACTGAAGCTTTCTTT,TRBV7-9,14,NA,NA,TRBJ1-1
CASSIVPRRTGTRTEAFF,TGTGCCAGTAGTATTGTCCCCCGCCGGACGGGGACACGCACTGAAGCTTTCTTT,TRBV19,18,few,NA,TRBJ1-1
CAISEGGGTDTQYF,TGTGCCATCAGTGAGGGGGGGGGGACAGATACGCAGTATTTT,TRBV10-3,14,few,TRBD2,TRBJ2-3
CSARNRGVGANYGYTF,TGCAGTGCTAGAAACCGTGGGGTTGGAGCTAACTATGGCTACACCTTC,TRBV20-1,16,NA,NA,TRBJ1-2
CASSVPNQEGYTF,TGTGCCAGCAGCGTCCCCAACCAAGAAGGCTACACCTTC,TRBV11-1,13,NA,NA,TRBJ1-2
CATRTGYDQPQHF,TGTGCCACCCGGACAGGGTATGATCAGCCCCAGCATTTT,TRBV15,13,many,TRBD1,TRBJ1-5
CSVERGTSGGGEQFF,TGCAGCGTTGAAAGGGGGACTAGCGGGGGCGGTGAGCAGTTCTTC,TRBV29-1,15,medium-sized,TRBD2,TRBJ2-1
CASSLSGGGYTEAFF,TGTGCCAGCAGCTTATCAGGGGGGGGGTACACTGAAGCTTTCTTT,TRBV7-4,15,NA,TRBD1,TRBJ1-1
CAISDLAGPTGELFF,TGTGCCATCAGTGATCTGGCAGGTCCGACCGGGGAGCTGTTTTTT,TRBV10-3,15,NA,NA,TRBJ2-2
CASSSDSNEQFF,TGCGCCAGCAGCTCGGACAGCAATGAGCAGTTCTTC,TRBV5-1,12,NA,NA,TRBJ2-1
CASAGATYEQYF,TGTGCTTCTGCGGGAGCTACCTACGAGCAGTACTTC,TRBV19,12,few,TRBD2,TRBJ2-7
CASSQGYGEKLFF,TGTGCCAGTAGCCAGGGATATGGTGAAAAACTGTTTTTT,TRBV19,13,medium-sized,NA,TRBJ1-4
CASSQEETQYF,TGTGCCAGCAGCCAGGAAGAGACCCAGTACTTC,TRBV11-1,11,NA,NA,TRBJ2-5
CAISESAGGAGQPQHF,TGTGCCATCAGTGAGTCGGCAGGCGGCGCGGGTCAGCCCCAGCATTTT,TRBV10-3,16,NA,NA,TRBJ1-5
CASSDGTVNSNQPQHF,TGTGCCAGCAGCGATGGGACAGTAAATAGCAATCAGCCCCAGCATTTT,TRBV7-6,16,few,TRBD1,TRBJ1-5
CASSGGTAQQETQYF,TGTGCCAGCTCCGGTGGGACAGCTCAACAAGAGACCCAGTACTTC,TRBV18,15,medium-sized,TRBD1,TRBJ2-5
CASSYSSGSVANEQFF,TGTGCCAGCAGTTACTCGAGCGGGAGTGTCGCCAATGAGCAGTTCTTC,TRBV6-5,16,medium-sized,TRBD2,TRBJ2-1
CSAGDDRGATNEKLFF,TGCAGTGCCGGAGACGACAGGGGAGCAACTAATGAAAAACTGTTTTTT,TRBV20-1,16,few,TRBD1,TRBJ1-4
CASSLRGNNSPLHF,TGTGCCAGCAGCCTCAGGGGTAATAATTCACCCCTCCACTTT,TRBV12-3/TRBV12-4,14,few,NA,TRBJ1-6
CSGGIAGASYNEQFF,TGCAGCGGCGGAATAGCGGGGGCCTCCTACAATGAGCAGTTCTTC,TRBV29-1,15,medium-sized,TRBD2,TRBJ2-1
CASSPGPLAGGVNEQFF,TGCGCCAGCAGCCCCGGCCCACTAGCGGGGGGTGTGAATGAGCAGTTCTTT,TRBV5-1,17,once,TRBD2,TRBJ2-1
CASSKVRTGELFF,TGTGCCAGCAGCAAAGTGAGAACCGGGGAGCTGTTTTTT,TRBV21-1,13,NA,NA,TRBJ2-2
CASSFQGSVTEAFF,TGTGCCAGCAGTTTTCAGGGATCCGTTACTGAAGCTTTCTTT,TRBV12-3/TRBV12-4,14,NA,NA,TRBJ1-1
CASSSRTGGEYEQYF,TGTGCCAGCAGCTCGAGGACAGGGGGGGAATACGAGCAGTACTTC,TRBV7-6,15,few,TRBD1,TRBJ2-7
CSARQVAGNTIYF,TGCAGTGCTCGGCAGGTTGCTGGAAACACCATATATTTT,TRBV20-1,13,NA,NA,TRBJ1-3
CASSRGLAGAYNEQFF,TGCGCCAGCAGCCGCGGACTAGCGGGCGCCTACAATGAGCAGTTCTTC,TRBV4-3,16,few,TRBD2,TRBJ2-1
CASRLGQDSGNTIYF,TGTGCCAGCAGACTCGGACAGGACTCTGGAAACACCATATATTTT,TRBV6-6,15,NA,TRBD1,TRBJ1-3
CASSDTSGTDTQYF,TGTGCCAGCAGTGACACTAGCGGCACAGATACGCAGTATTTT,TRBV6-4,14,medium-sized,TRBD2,TRBJ2-3
CASSRAGGPDNEQFF,TGTGCCAGCAGCCGAGCGGGAGGGCCTGACAATGAGCAGTTCTTC,TRBV5-4,15,NA,TRBD2,TRBJ2-1
CSAPHRGQGETQYF,TGCAGTGCACCTCACAGGGGGCAAGGGGAGACCCAGTACTTC,TRBV20-1,14,NA,TRBD1,TRBJ2-5
CASSLASGMNTEAFF,TGTGCCAGCAGCTTGGCGTCGGGGATGAACACTGAAGCTTTCTTT,TRBV5-6,15,few,NA,TRBJ1-1
CSVAAYNTEAFF,TGCAGCGTTGCTGCTTACAACACTGAAGCTTTCTTT,TRBV29-1,12,medium-sized,NA,TRBJ1-1
CASSLNLGQDSGNTIYF,TGTGCCAGCAGTCTCAACCTCGGACAGGACTCTGGAAACACCATATATTTT,TRBV6-1,17,NA,TRBD1,TRBJ1-3
CATSRTSGGAGELFF,TGTGCCACCAGCAGAACTAGCGGGGGGGCCGGGGAGCTGTTTTTT,TRBV15,15,medium-sized,TRBD2,TRBJ2-2
CAWIRDRGFNEQYF,TGTGCCTGGATCCGGGACAGGGGCTTCAACGAGCAGTACTTC,TRBV30,14,NA,TRBD1,TRBJ2-7
CASSFQTKGFLNTEAFF,TGTGCCAGCAGTTTCCAGACAAAAGGATTTTTGAACACTGAAGCTTTCTTT,TRBV12-3/TRBV12-4,17,few,NA,TRBJ1-1
CASSQVVGREETQYF,TGCGCCAGCAGCCAAGTAGTAGGGCGTGAGGAGACCCAGTACTTC,TRBV4-3,15,NA,NA,TRBJ2-5
CASPPGGGARETQYF,TGTGCCAGCCCCCCGGGGGGGGGGGCACGAGAGACCCAGTACTTC,TRBV6-5,15,few,TRBD2,TRBJ2-5
CSARDLGSPYNSPLHF,TGCAGTGCTAGAGACCTAGGGAGCCCCTATAATTCACCCCTCCACTTT,TRBV20-1,16,once,NA,TRBJ1-6
CSVGKGRRETQYF,TGCAGCGTTGGTAAGGGCCGCAGGGAGACCCAGTACTTC,TRBV29-1,13,medium-sized,NA,TRBJ2-5